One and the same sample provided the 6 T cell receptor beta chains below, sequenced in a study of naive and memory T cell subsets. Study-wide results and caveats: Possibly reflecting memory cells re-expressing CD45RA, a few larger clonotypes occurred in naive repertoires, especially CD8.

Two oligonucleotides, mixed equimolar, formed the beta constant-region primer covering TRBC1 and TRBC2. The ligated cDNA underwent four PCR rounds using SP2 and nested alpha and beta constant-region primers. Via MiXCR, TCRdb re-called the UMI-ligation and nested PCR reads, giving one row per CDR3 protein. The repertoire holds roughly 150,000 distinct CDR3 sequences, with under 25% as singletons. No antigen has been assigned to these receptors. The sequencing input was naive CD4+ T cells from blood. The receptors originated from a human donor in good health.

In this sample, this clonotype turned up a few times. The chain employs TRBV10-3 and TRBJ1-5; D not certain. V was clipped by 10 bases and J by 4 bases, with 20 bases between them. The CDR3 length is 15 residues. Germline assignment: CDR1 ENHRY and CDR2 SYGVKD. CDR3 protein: CATLAGPGRNQPQHF. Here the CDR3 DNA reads TGTGCCACCCTAGCCGGTCCAGGCCGGAATCAGCCCCAGCATTTT.

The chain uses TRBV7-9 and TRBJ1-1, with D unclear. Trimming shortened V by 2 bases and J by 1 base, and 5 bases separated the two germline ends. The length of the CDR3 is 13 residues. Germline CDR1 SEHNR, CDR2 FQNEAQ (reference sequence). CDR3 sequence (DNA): TGTGCCAGCAGCTTATATGGGAACACTGAAGCTTTCTTT. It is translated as CASSLYGNTEAFF.

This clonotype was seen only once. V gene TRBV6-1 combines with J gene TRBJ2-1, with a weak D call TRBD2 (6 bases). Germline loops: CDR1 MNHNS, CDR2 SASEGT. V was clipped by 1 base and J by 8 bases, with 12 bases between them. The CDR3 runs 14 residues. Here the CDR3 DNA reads TGTGCCAGCAGTGAAGGGGTAGCGGCATATGAGCAGTTCTTC. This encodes CASSEGVAAYEQFF.

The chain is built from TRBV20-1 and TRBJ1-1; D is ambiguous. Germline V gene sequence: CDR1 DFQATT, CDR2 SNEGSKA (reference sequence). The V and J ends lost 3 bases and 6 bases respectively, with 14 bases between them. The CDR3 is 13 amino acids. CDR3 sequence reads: CSASKGWGAEAFF. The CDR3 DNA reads TGCAGTGCTAGCAAAGGCTGGGGAGCTGAAGCTTTCTTT.

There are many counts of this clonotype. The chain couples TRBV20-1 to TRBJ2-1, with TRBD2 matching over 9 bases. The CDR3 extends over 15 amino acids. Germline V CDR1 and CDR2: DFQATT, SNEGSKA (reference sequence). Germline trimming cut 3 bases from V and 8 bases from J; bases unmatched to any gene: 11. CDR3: CSASRREGLFDEQFF. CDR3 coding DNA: TGCAGTGCTAGTAGGCGGGAGGGCCTATTCGATGAGCAGTTCTTC.

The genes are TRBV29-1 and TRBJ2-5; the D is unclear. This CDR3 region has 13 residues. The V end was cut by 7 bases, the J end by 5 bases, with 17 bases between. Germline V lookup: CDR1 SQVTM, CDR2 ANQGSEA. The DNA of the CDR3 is TGCAGCGGTGGACGGCAGCCTGAGGAGACCCAGTACTTC. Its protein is CSGGRQPEETQYF. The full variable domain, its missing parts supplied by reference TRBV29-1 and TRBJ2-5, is SAVISQKPSRDICQRGTSLTIQCQVDSQVTMMFWYRQQPGQSLTLIATANQGSEATYESGFVIDKFPISRPNLTFSTLTVSNMSPEDSSIYLCSGGRQPEETQYFGPGTRLLVL.